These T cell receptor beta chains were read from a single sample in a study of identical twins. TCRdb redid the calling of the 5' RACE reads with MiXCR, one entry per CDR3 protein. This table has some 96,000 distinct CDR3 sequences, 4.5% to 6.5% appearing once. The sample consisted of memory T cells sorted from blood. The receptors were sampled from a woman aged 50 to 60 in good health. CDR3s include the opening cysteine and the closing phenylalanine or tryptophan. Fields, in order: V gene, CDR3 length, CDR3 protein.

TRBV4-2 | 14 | CASSQGFSGDTQYF
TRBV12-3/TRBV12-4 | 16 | CASSLATNRGRLGYTF
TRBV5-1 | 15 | CATKSSGRDEETQYF
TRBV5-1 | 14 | CASSLTQLNYGYTF
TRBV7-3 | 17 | CASSPDGGQGALLGYTF
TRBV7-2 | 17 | CASSLYHVILAGNEQFF
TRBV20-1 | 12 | CSVSKGNSPLHF
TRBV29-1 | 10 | CSVWENEQFF
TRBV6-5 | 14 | CASRPGTGNYGYTF
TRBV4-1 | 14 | CASSQDGTLNEQFF